A selection of T cell receptor beta chains follows, all from one sample in a study of human T cells and chemical hapten exposure. A single record per CDR3 protein comes from TCRdb applying MiXCR to the RACE reads. Of more than 250,000 distinct CDR3 sequences in the sample, 7.7% were seen once. The specimen was whole blood, collected in connection with sensitization to the hapten diphenylcyclopropenone (DPC). These receptors were taken from a man younger than 30 with alopecia areata. Some clones in this sample may be carry-over from other donors' samples. The CDR3 runs from the conserved cysteine through the conserved F or W. D genes are given only for firm matches. A row's size may be missing; if present it is once, few, many or a size class.

>.|TRBV12-3/TRBV12-4|.|TRBJ2-7|12
TGTGCCAGCAGTTTAACGCTCCACGAGCAGTACTTC
CASSLTLHEQYF
>.|TRBV2|.|TRBJ1-2|13
TGTGCCAGCAGTCCATCCCCCGTCTATGGCTACACCTTC
CASSPSPVYGYTF
>.|TRBV7-2|many|TRBJ2-1|17
TGTGCCAGCAGCCAACTCCCTGGGGCTAGAGGGGACAATGAGCAGTTCTTC
CASSQLPGARGDNEQFF
>TRBD1|TRBV4-1|.|TRBJ2-1|16
TGCGCCAGCAGCCAGACCGGGACAGGGAGGGTCAATGAGCAGTTCTTC
CASSQTGTGRVNEQFF
>.|TRBV14|.|TRBJ1-1|13
TGTGCCAGCAGCCGTGGACGGAACACTGAAGCTTTCTTT
CASSRGRNTEAFF
>.|TRBV7-2|many|TRBJ2-5|14
TGTGCCAGCAGCTCTGGACTTTCCAAAGAGACCCAGTACTTC
CASSSGLSKETQYF
>TRBD2|TRBV7-2|few|TRBJ2-1|17
TGTGCCAGCAGCTTAGCCCAGCGGGGGGGACCCCCTCATGAGCAGTTCTTC
CASSLAQRGGPPHEQFF
>TRBD1|TRBV12-3/TRBV12-4|few|TRBJ1-5|13
TGTGCCAGCAGTTTCGACAGGGATCAGCCCCAGCATTTT
CASSFDRDQPQHF
>.|TRBV4-1|many|TRBJ2-7|13
TGCGCCAGCAGCCAAGATAAGTCGGCGTCCCGGACCTTC
CASSQDKSASRTF
>TRBD2|TRBV10-2|few|TRBJ2-3|16
TGCGCCAGCAGTGAGTTTGGTAGCGGGGGTATAGATACGCAGTATTTT
CASSEFGSGGIDTQYF
>.|TRBV6-2/TRBV6-3|.|TRBJ2-1|14
TGTGCCAGCAGTTACAGGGAACCTTACAATGAGCAGTTCTTC
CASSYREPYNEQFF
>TRBD1|TRBV7-3|few|TRBJ2-6|15
TGTGCCAGCAGCCCGGACAGGGGTTGGGCCAACGTCCTGACTTTC
CASSPDRGWANVLTF
>.|TRBV12-3/TRBV12-4|few|TRBJ2-3|14
TGTGCCAGCAGTTTGGGGCACCCCACAGATACGCAGTATTTT
CASSLGHPTDTQYF
>.|TRBV7-3|.|TRBJ1-1|13
TGTGCCAGCAGCTTAAGGGAGGGCACTGAAGCTTTCTTT
CASSLREGTEAFF
>.|TRBV9|.|TRBJ2-2|15
TGTGCCAGCAGCGTAGGTTCCCCGGGGATCGGGGAGCTGTTTTTT
CASSVGSPGIGELFF